These 18 T cell receptor beta chains were all obtained from the same sample, sequenced in a study of identical twins. Each CDR3 protein gets one entry after TCRdb re-called the 5' RACE reads with MiXCR. This table has a few hundred thousand distinct CDR3 sequences, roughly 10% appearing once. This same sample was also taken into another study, of yellow fever vaccine responses in identical twins.

Sequencing used CD8+ T cells sorted from blood. These receptors were obtained from a woman aged 18-29 years in good health.

This clonotype was seen ten or more times. This chain's CDR3 is CSVRDRAYNEQFF. The CDR3, as DNA: TGCAGCGTTAGGGACAGGGCCTACAATGAGCAGTTCTTC. The chain is built from TRBV29-1 and TRBJ2-1, with 9 bases aligning to TRBD1. The CDR3 runs 13 residues. CDR1 is SQVTM and CDR2 is ANQGSEA in the germline V gene. V dropped 5 bases and J dropped 2; count of bases not matched to a gene: 1.

This clonotype was found a few times. The chain employs TRBV5-1 and TRBJ2-7; 7 bases line up with TRBD2. The CDR3 runs 14 residues. CDR1 is SGHRS, CDR2 YFSETQ, per germline. Trimming removed 2 bases from V and 5 bases from J; junction bases left unmatched: 7. The CDR3 coding sequence is TGCGCCAGCAGCTTCACCGGGACTAAGAACGAGCAGTACTTC. As protein: CASSFTGTKNEQYF.

The table lists this clonotype with a few counts. J is TRBJ2-3 and V is TRBV6-2 or TRBV6-3; 7 positions match TRBD1. V shed 5 bases and J 0 bases; nucleotides not matched to a gene: 2. Germline loops: CDR1 MNHEY, CDR2 SVGEGT. The CDR3 runs 14 residues. CDR3 amino acids: CASSMDRSTDTQYF. In nucleotides, the CDR3 is TGTGCCAGCAGTATGGACAGGAGCACAGATACGCAGTATTTT.

In its sample, this clonotype was seen a few times. The rearrangement uses TRBV2 and TRBJ2-1; D remains unclear. Trimming took 6 bases from V and 4 from J, leaving 10 bases between them. The CDR3 runs 13 residues. CDR1 and CDR2 from the germline V gene are SNHLY and FYNNEI. The CDR3 here is CASRSPEYNEQFF. The CDR3, as DNA: TGTGCCAGCAGGTCCCCGGAGTACAATGAGCAGTTCTTC.

V gene TRBV6-2 or TRBV6-3 combines with J gene TRBJ2-1, with D perhaps being TRBD1 or TRBD2 (5 bases each). V was cut by 8 bases and J by 7 bases, with 15 bases left in between. The CDR3 has 13 amino acids. Germline loops: CDR1 MNHEY, CDR2 SVGEGT. CDR3 in amino acids: CASAATWGNEQFF. The CDR3 DNA is TGTGCCAGCGCCGCAACCTGGGGGAATGAGCAGTTCTTC.

A few counts support this clonotype. The chain carries TRBV20-1 and TRBJ2-7, with D perhaps TRBD1 (5 bases). This CDR3 comprises 10 residues. Germline V gene lookup returns CDR1 DFQATT and CDR2 SNEGSKA (reference sequence). Trimming cost V 5 bases and J 3 bases, with 5 bases left between them. CDR3 nucleotides: TGCAGTGCTGACAGCTACGAGCAGTACTTC. Protein: CSADSYEQYF.

This clonotype was seen ten or more times. The chain recombines TRBV29-1 with TRBJ2-7, with D maybe TRBD2 (7 bases). This CDR3 is built from 14 residues. Trimming removed 2 bases from V and 3 bases from J, with 14 bases in between. Germline values: CDR1 SQVTM, CDR2 ANQGSEA. The CDR3 sequence is CSVETGRGDYEQYF. CDR3 DNA: TGCAGCGTTGAAACGGGGAGGGGGGACTACGAGCAGTACTTC.

The rearrangement joins TRBV28 to TRBJ2-1; TRBD2 is a possible D gene (6 bases). The V gene's germline CDR1 is MDHEN and CDR2 SYDVKM. Trimming removed 1 base at V and 2 bases at J, with 12 bases between. CDR3 size: 16 residues. The CDR3 reads CASSLSGGAAYNEQFF. The CDR3 DNA reads TGTGCCAGCAGTTTATCCGGAGGGGCCGCCTACAATGAGCAGTTCTTC.

The chain joins TRBV27 to TRBJ2-7; the D gene could be TRBD1 or TRBD2 (5 bases each). The CDR3 spans 14 residues. CDR1 is MNHEY and CDR2 is SMNVEV in the germline V gene (reference sequence). The V and J ends lost 5 bases and 6 bases respectively, with 17 bases between them. The CDR3 sequence: CASSPGTGISEQYF. The CDR3 DNA reads as TGTGCCAGCAGTCCCGGGACGGGAATCAGCGAGCAGTACTTC.

There are many counts of this clonotype. The chain links TRBV15 to TRBJ1-4; no reliable D call. V was pared by 0 bases and J by 3 bases, with 11 bases between. CDR1 is LNHNV, CDR2 YYDKDF, per germline (reference sequence). The CDR3 loop spans 16 amino acids. CDR3 in amino acids: CATSRDWAGANEKLFF. The CDR3 DNA is TGTGCCACCAGCAGAGATTGGGCCGGGGCTAATGAAAAACTGTTTTTT.

This clonotype appeared a few times. CDR3 sequence: CASSLLRKQNTEAFF. The DNA of the CDR3 is TGTGCCAGCAGCTTATTGAGGAAACAGAACACTGAAGCTTTCTTT. V gene TRBV7-3 combines with J gene TRBJ1-1; D unresolved. V dropped 2 bases and J dropped 1 base, with 11 bases sitting between them. Per germline, CDR1 SGHTA and CDR2 FQGTGA. The CDR3 runs to 15 residues.

This clonotype has ten or more counts. The chain links TRBV4-1 to TRBJ2-7; D remains unclear. Trimming pared 1 base from V and 2 bases from J, leaving 12 bases between. This CDR3 contains 15 residues. From germline, CDR1 is MGHRA and CDR2 YSYEKL. DNA for the CDR3: TGCGCCAGCAGCCAAGGAATAACGCGGACCTACGAGCAGTACTTC. Translation gives CASSQGITRTYEQYF.

The V call is TRBV27, the J call TRBJ2-2; weak D call: TRBD2 (6 bases). The CDR3 loop spans 15 amino acids. Trimming removed 6 bases at V and 0 bases at J, with 11 bases between. CDR1 and CDR2 (germline): MNHEY, SMNVEV (reference sequence). The CDR3 reads CASSSGGSNTGELFF. The CDR3 coding sequence is TGTGCCAGCAGCTCCGGGGGATCGAACACCGGGGAGCTGTTTTTT.

This chain uses TRBV4-3 with TRBJ2-7; TRBD1 is a possible D gene (6 bases). Trimming cost V 1 base and J 6 bases, with 10 bases left between them. CDR3 length equals 13 residues. Germline loops: CDR1 LGHNA, CDR2 YSLEER. The CDR3 DNA follows: TGCGCCAGCAGCCAAGTAGTAGGGGGCGAGCAGTACTTC. As protein: CASSQVVGGEQYF.

The table lists this clonotype with many counts. This chain links TRBV4-2 with TRBJ1-2, with 9 bases identical to TRBD1. The CDR3 length is 15 residues. Germline loops: CDR1 LGHNA, CDR2 YNFKEQ. V shed 1 base and J 5 bases; nucleotides not matched to a gene: 5. The CDR3 coding sequence is TGTGCCAGCAGCCAAGGGGGACAGGGAGGGTATGGCTACACCTTC. It codes for CASSQGGQGGYGYTF.

The V and J genes are TRBV29-1 and TRBJ1-4, with D possibly being TRBD1 (5 bases). The CDR3 consists of 12 residues. CDR1 and CDR2 (germline): SQVTM, ANQGSEA. V dropped 3 bases and J dropped 8 bases, with 10 bases sitting between them. The CDR3 loop is CSVDMGEEKLFF. The CDR3 DNA follows: TGCAGCGTTGATATGGGGGAGGAAAAACTGTTTTTT.

This clonotype has at least ten counts. As DNA, the CDR3 is TGTGCCAGCAGCTTAGAGACGACAGATACGCAGTATTTT. This encodes CASSLETTDTQYF. This chain connects TRBV7-9 to TRBJ2-3; D remains ambiguous. Germline V gene sequence: CDR1 SEHNR, CDR2 FQNEAQ (reference sequence). Trimming removed 1 base from V and 3 bases from J, with 5 bases in between. This CDR3 comprises 13 residues.

This clonotype showed up many times. CDR3 bases: TGTGCCAGCAGCCCCAAGAGTGCCCTCAGGCTCTACAATGAGCAGTTCTTC. It encodes CASSPKSALRLYNEQFF. The chain carries TRBV14 and TRBJ2-1; D not certain. CDR3 size: 17 residues. Trimming shortened V by 4 bases and J by 3 bases, and 19 bases separated the two germline ends. From germline, CDR1 is SGHDN and CDR2 FVKESK. The full variable domain, with the rest looked up from reference TRBV14 and TRBJ2-1, is EAGVTQFPSHSVIEKGQTVTLRCDPISGHDNLYWYRRVMGKEIKFLLHFVKESKQDESGMPNNRFLAERTGGTYSTLKVQPAELEDSGVYFCASSPKSALRLYNEQFFGPGTRLTVL.